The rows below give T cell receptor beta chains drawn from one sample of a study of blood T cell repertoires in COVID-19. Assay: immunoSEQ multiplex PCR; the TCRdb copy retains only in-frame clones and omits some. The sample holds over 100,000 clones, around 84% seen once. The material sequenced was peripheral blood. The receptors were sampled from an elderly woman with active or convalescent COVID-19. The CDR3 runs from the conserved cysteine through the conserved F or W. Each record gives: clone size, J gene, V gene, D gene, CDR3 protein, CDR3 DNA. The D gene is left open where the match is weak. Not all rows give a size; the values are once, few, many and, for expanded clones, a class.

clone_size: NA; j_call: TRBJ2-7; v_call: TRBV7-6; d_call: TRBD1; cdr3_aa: CASSLSDRGAYEQYF; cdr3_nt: TGTGCCAGCAGCTTAAGCGACAGGGGAGCCTACGAGCAGTACTTC
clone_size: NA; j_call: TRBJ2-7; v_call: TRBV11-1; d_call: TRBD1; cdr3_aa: CASSSRTGTYEQYF; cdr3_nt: TGTGCCAGCAGCTCCAGGACAGGGACCTACGAGCAGTACTTC
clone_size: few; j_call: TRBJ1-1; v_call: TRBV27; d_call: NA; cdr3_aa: CASSRTTNTEAFF; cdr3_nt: TGTGCCAGCAGTCGGACAACGAACACTGAAGCTTTCTTT
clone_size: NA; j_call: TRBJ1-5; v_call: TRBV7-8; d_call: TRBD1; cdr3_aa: CASSLRGHGQGHQPQHF; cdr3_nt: TGTGCCAGCAGCTTAAGAGGTCACGGACAGGGTCATCAGCCCCAGCATTTT
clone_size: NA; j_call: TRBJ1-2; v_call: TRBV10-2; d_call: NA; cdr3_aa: CASGTTGSYGYTF; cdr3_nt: TGCGCCAGCGGAACCACAGGGTCCTATGGCTACACCTTC
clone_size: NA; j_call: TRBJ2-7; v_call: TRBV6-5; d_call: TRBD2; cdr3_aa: CASSTRAGGPYEQYF; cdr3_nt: TGTGCCAGCAGCACCCGAGCGGGAGGGCCCTACGAGCAGTACTTC
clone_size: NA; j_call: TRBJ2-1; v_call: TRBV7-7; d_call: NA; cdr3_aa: CASSAGTGNEQFF; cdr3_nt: TGTGCTAGCAGCGCCGGGACTGGGAATGAGCAGTTCTTC
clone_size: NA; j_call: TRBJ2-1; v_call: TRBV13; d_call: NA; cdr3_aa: CASSSGPINEQFF; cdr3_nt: TGTGCCAGCAGTTCAGGGCCGATCAATGAGCAGTTCTTC
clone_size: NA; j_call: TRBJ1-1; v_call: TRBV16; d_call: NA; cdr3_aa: CASSQLGRGTEAFF; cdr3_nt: TGTGCCAGCAGCCAACTGGGCAGGGGCACTGAAGCTTTCTTT
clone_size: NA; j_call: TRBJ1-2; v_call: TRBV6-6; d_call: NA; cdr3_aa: CASSLPGRAGGYTF; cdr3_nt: TGTGCCAGCAGTTTGCCGGGAAGGGCGGGGGGCTACACCTTC
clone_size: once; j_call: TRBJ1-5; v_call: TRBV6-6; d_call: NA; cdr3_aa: CASSYMANSNQPQHF; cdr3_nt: TGTGCCAGCAGTTACATGGCAAATAGCAATCAGCCCCAGCATTTT
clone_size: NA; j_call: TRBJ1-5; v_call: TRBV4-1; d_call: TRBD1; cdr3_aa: CASSQWGVGTGTSNQPQHF; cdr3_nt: TGCGCCAGCAGCCAATGGGGGGTGGGGACAGGGACTAGCAATCAGCCCCAGCATTTT
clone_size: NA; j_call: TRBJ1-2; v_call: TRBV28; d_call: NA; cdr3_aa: CASSRGGYGYTF; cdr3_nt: TGTGCCAGCAGCCGCGGGGGTTACGGCTACACCTTC
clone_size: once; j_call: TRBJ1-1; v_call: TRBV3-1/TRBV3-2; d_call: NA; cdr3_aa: CASSVQSGVGTEAFF; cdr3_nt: TGTGCCAGCAGCGTTCAAAGCGGGGTAGGCACTGAAGCTTTCTTT
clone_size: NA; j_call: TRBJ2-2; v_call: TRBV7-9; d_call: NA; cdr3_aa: CASSPNTGELFF; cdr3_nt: TGTGCCAGCAGCCCTAACACCGGGGAGCTGTTTTTT
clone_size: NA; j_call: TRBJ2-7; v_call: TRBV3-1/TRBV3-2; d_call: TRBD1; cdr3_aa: CASSPRTGPYEQYF; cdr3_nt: TGTGCCAGCAGCCCTCGGACAGGGCCCTACGAGCAGTACTTC
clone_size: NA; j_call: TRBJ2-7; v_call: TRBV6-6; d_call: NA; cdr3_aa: CASSPGFGEQYF; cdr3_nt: TGTGCCAGCAGCCCGGGTTTTGGGGAGCAGTACTTC
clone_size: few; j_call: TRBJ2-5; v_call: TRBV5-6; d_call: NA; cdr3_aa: CASSRQGGETQYF; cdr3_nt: TGTGCCAGCAGCCGCCAGGGCGGAGAGACCCAGTACTTC
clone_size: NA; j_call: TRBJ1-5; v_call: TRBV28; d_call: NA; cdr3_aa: CASSSHQGRNQPQHF; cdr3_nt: TGTGCCAGCAGTTCTCACCAGGGCCGCAATCAGCCCCAGCATTTT
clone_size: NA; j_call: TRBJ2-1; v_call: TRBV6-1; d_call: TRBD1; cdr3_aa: CASSDPRQGPINEQFF; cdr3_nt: TGTGCCAGCAGTGACCCCCGACAGGGCCCTATTAATGAGCAGTTCTTC
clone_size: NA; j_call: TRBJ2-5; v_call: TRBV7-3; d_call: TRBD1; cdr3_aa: CASSYTGTAQETQYF; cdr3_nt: TGTGCCAGCAGCTACACCGGGACAGCCCAAGAGACCCAGTACTTC
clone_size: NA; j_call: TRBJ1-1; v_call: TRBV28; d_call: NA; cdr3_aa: CASRRTAGRTEAFF; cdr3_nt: TGTGCCAGCAGGCGGACGGCGGGGAGGACTGAAGCTTTCTTT
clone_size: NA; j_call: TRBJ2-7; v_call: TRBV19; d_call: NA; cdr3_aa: CATRGAAPSHYEQYF; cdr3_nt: TGTGCCACCCGAGGAGCGGCCCCGTCCCACTACGAGCAGTACTTC
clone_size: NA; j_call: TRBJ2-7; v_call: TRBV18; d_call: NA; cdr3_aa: CASSLGGSSYEQYF; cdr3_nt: TGTGCCAGCTCCCTAGGAGGGAGCTCCTACGAGCAGTACTTC
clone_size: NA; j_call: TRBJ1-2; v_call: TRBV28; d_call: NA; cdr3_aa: CASSLSDYGYTF; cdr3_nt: TGTGCCAGCAGTTTGTCAGATTATGGCTACACCTTC
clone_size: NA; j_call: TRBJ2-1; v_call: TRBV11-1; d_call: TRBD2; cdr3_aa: CASSLARLAGGEQFF; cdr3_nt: TGTGCCAGCAGCTTAGCGCGTTTGGCGGGGGGGGAGCAGTTCTTC
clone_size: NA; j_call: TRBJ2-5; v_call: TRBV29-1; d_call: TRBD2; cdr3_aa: CSVDSWSSGRYPQETQYF; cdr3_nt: TGCAGCGTTGATAGTTGGTCTAGCGGGAGGTACCCTCAAGAGACCCAGTACTTC
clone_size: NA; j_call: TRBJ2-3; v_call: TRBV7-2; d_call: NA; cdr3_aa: CASSGGYTDTQYF; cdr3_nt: TGTGCCAGCAGCGGAGGGTACACAGATACGCAGTATTTT
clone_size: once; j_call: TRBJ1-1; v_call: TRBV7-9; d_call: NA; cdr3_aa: CASSLVHRSEAFF; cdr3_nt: TGTGCCAGCAGCTTAGTTCACCGGTCTGAAGCTTTCTTT
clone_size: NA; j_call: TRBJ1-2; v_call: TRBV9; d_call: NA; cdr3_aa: CASSQRGAWGYTF; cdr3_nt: TGTGCCAGCAGCCAACGGGGGGCCTGGGGCTACACCTTC
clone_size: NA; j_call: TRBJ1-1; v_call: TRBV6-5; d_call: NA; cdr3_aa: CASKEFLMNTEAFF; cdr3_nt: TGTGCCAGCAAGGAGTTTCTCATGAACACTGAAGCTTTCTTT
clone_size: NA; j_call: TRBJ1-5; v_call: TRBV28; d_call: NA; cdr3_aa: CASSLPVVSNQPQHF; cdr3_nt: TGTGCCAGCAGCCTACCGGTGGTTAGCAATCAGCCCCAGCATTTT